This TCR beta chain was profiled in a study of technical replicates of blood from a few donors. TCRdb's copy holds only in-frame clones and misses some; the assay was immunoSEQ multiplex PCR. The table includes approximately 59,000 clones, 90% to 95% detected once. CDR1 is GTSNPN and CDR2 is SVGIG in the germline V gene (reference sequence). The CDR3 spans 11 residues. With 6 bases removed from V and 10 bases from J, the gap between germline ends came to 15 bases. The chain is built from TRBV30 and TRBJ1-1; D is unclear. The receptor was derived from a human donor in good health. Some clones in this sample may be carry-over from other donors' samples. Sequencing was done on a sample of PBMCs. CDR3 bases: TGTGCCTGTCACGATCAACCCGGAGCTTTCTTT. Protein sequence: CACHDQPGAFF.